This T cell receptor beta chain was sequenced for a study of PD-1 blockade in classical Hodgkin lymphoma. Study outcomes and limitations: Baseline TCR diversity was reportedly lower in newly diagnosed patients than in healthy donors. It was reported as lower still in relapsed/refractory patients.

Points on this clone: Antigen specificity is unknown.

After removal of 2 bases from V and 1 base from J, the junction contained 12 bases not matched to a gene. Germline CDR1 MDHEN, CDR2 SYDVKM. This CDR3 contains 18 residues. Profiling relied on immunoSEQ multiplex PCR, and the TCRdb table lists in-frame clones only, not all of them. In the table there are 98,000 or so clones, 89% of which are singletons. Each patient's relapse followed autologous stem cell transplantation, and brentuximab vedotin exposure varied. V is TRBV28 and J is TRBJ2-7, with 9 nucleotides matching TRBD1. This receptor was taken from a human donor with classical Hodgkin lymphoma. The sample here was peripheral blood mononuclear cells (PBMCs), taken before the second cycle of nivolumab. CDR3 in amino acids: CASSLPPGQGIHSYEQYF. For the CDR3, the DNA is TGTGCCAGCAGTTTACCCCCCGGACAGGGGATTCATTCCTACGAGCAGTACTTC.